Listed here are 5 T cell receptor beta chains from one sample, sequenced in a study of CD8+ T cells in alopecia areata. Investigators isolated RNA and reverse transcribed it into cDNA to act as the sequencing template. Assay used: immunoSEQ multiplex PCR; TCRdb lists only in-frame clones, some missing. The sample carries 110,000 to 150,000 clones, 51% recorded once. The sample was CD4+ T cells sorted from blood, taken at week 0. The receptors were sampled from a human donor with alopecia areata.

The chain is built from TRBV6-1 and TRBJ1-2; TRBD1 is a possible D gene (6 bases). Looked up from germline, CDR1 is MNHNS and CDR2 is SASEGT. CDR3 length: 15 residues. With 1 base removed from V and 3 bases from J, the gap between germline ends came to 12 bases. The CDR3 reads CASSEEPGAYYGYTF. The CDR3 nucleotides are TGTGCCAGCAGTGAAGAACCAGGGGCTTACTATGGCTACACCTTC.

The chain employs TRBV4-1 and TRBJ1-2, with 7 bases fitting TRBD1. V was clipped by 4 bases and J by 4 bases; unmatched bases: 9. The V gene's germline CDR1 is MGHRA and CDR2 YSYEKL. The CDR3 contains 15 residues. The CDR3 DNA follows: TGCGCCAGCAGCCCAGGCTCGGGACAGAGCTATGGCTACACCTTC. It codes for CASSPGSGQSYGYTF.

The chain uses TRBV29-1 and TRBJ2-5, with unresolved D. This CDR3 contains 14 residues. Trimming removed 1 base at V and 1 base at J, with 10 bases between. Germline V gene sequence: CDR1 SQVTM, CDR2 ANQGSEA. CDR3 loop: CSVEAFPSQETQYF. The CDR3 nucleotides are TGCAGCGTTGAAGCTTTCCCCTCCCAAGAGACCCAGTACTTC.

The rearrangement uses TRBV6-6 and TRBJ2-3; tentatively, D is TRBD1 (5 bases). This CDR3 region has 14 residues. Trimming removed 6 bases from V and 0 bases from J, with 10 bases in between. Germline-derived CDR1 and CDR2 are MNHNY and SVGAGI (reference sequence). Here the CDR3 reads CASRMTVSTDTQYF. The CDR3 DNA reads TGTGCCAGCAGGATGACAGTCAGCACAGATACGCAGTATTTT.

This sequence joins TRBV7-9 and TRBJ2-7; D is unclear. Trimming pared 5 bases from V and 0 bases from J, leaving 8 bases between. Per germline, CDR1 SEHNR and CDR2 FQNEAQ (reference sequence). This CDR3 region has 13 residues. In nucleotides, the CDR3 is TGTGCCAGCAGCGCCTCGGGCTCCTACGAGCAGTACTTC. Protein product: CASSASGSYEQYF.